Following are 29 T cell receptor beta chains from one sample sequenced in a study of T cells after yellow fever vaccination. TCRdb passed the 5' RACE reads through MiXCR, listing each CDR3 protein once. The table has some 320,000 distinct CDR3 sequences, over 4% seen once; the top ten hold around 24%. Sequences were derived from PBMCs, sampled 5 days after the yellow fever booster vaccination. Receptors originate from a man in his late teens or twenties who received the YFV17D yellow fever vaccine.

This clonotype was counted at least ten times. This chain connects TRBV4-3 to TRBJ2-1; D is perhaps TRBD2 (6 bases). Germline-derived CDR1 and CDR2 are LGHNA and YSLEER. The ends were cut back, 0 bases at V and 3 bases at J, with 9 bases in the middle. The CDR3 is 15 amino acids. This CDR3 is CASSQEGDFYNEQFF. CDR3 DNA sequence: TGCGCCAGCAGCCAAGAAGGGGACTTCTACAATGAGCAGTTCTTC.

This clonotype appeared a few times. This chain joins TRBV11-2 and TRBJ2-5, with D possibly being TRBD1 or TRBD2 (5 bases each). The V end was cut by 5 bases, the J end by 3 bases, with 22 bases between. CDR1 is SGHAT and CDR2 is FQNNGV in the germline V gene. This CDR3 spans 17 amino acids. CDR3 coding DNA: TGTGCCAGCAGCACCCCGAGGGGAGTGGGAGCTAAAGAGACCCAGTACTTC. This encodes CASSTPRGVGAKETQYF.

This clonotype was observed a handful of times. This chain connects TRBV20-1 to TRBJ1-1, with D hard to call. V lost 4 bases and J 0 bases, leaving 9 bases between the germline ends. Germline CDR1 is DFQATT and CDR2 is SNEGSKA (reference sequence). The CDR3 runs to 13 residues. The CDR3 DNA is TGCAGTGCTATGAACGGAATGAACACTGAAGCTTTCTTT. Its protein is CSAMNGMNTEAFF.

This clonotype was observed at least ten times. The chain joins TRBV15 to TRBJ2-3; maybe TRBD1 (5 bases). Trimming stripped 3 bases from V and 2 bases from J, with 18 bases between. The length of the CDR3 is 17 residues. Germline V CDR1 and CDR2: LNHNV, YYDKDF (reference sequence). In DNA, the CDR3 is TGTGCCACCAGCAGTTCAGTTGGGGCCCGCTTCACAGATACGCAGTATTTT. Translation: CATSSSVGARFTDTQYF.

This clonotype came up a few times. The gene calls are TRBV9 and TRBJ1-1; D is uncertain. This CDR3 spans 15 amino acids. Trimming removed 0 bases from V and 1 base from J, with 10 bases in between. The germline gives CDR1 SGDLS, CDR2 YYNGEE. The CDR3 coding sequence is TGTGCCAGCAGCGTAGATGCAGGAGGGAACACTGAAGCTTTCTTT. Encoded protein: CASSVDAGGNTEAFF.

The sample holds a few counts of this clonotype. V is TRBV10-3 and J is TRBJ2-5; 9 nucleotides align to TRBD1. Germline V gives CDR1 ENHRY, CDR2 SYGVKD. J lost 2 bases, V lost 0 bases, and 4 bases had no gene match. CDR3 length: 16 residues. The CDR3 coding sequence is TGTGCCATCAGTGAGTCCCGGGACAGGGTACAAGAGACCCAGTACTTC. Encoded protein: CAISESRDRVQETQYF.

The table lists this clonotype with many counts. Here the CDR3 DNA reads TGCGCCAGCAGCCTTCAGGAGGCCTACGAGCAGTACTTC. It yields the protein CASSLQEAYEQYF. The V call is TRBV5-1, the J call TRBJ2-7, with D maybe TRBD2 (5 bases). Trimming cost V 4 bases and J 2 bases, with 10 bases left between them. The length of the CDR3 is 13 residues. Looked up from germline, CDR1 is SGHRS and CDR2 is YFSETQ.

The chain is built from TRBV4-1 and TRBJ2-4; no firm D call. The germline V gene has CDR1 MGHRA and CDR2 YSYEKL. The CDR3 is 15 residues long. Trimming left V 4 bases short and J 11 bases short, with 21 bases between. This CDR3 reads CASSPTVRRQGFQYF. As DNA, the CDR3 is TGCGCCAGCAGCCCAACTGTCAGGAGACAAGGGTTTCAGTACTTC.

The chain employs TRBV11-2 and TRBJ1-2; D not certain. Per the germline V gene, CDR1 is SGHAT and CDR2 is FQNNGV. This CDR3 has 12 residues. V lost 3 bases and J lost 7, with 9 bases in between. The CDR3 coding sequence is TGTGCCAGCAGCTTCGGACCGTCTGGCTACACCTTC. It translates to CASSFGPSGYTF. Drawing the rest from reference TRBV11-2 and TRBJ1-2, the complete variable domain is EAGVAQSPRYKIIEKRQSVAFWCNPISGHATLYWYQQILGQGPKLLIQFQNNGVVDDSQLPKDRFSAERLKGVDSTLKIQPAKLEDSAVYLCASSFGPSGYTFGSGTRLTVV.

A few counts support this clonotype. The CDR3 nucleotides read TGTGCCAGCAGTTACGGGGCGGATGTCGGTAGGATCTTTTATGGCTACACCTTC. Translation: CASSYGADVGRIFYGYTF. The chain joins TRBV6-5 to TRBJ1-2; tentatively, D is TRBD1 (5 bases). The CDR3 covers 18 residues. Germline V gene lookup returns CDR1 MNHEY and CDR2 SVGAGI. The V and J ends lost 2 bases and 5 bases respectively, with 24 bases between them.

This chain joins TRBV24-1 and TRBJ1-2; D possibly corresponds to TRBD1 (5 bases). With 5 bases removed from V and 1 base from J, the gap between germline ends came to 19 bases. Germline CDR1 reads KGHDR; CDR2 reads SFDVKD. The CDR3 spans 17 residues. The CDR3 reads CATSASARDPDNYGYTF. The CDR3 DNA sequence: TGTGCCACCAGTGCCTCAGCCCGGGACCCGGATAACTATGGCTACACCTTC.

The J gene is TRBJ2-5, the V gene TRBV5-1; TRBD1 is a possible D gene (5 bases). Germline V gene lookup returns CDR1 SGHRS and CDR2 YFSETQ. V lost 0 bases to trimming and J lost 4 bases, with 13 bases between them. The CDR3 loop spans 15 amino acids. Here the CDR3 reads CASSLAARTGETQYF. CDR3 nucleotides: TGCGCCAGCAGCTTGGCGGCTAGAACAGGAGAGACCCAGTACTTC. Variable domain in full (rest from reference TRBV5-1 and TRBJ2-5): KAGVTQTPRYLIKTRGQQVTLSCSPISGHRSVSWYQQTPGQGLQFLFEYFSETQRNKGNFPGRFSGRQFSNSRSEMNVSTLELGDSALYLCASSLAARTGETQYFGPGTRLLVL.

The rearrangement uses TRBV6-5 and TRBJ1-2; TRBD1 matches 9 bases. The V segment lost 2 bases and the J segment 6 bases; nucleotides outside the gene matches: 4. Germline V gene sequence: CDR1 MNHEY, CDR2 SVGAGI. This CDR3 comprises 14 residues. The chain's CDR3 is CASSYGRTGDGYTF. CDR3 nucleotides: TGTGCCAGCAGTTACGGCCGGACAGGGGATGGCTACACCTTC.

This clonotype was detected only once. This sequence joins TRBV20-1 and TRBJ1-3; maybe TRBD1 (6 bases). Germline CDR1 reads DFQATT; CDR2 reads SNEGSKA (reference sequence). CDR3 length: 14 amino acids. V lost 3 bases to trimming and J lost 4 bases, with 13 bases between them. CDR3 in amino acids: CSASLGGRGNTIYF. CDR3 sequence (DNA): TGCAGTGCTAGCCTCGGGGGCAGAGGAAACACCATATATTTT.

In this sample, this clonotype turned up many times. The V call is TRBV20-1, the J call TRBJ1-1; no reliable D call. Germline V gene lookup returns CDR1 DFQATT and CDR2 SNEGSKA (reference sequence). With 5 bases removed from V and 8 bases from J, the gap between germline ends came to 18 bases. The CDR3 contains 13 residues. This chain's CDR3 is CSAAGRSSAEAFF. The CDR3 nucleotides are TGCAGTGCTGCAGGACGGAGCTCAGCCGAAGCTTTCTTT.

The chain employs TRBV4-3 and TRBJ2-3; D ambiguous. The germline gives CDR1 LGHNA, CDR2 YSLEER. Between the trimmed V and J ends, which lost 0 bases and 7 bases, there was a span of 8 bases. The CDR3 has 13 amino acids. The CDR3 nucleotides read TGCGCCAGCAGCCAAGAAGGCCAGTATACGCAGTATTTT. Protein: CASSQEGQYTQYF.

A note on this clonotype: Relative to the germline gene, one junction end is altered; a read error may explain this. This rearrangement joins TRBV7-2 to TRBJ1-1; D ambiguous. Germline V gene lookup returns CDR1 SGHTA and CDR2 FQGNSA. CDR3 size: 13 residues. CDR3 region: CASSPGWATVAFF. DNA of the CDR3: TGTGCCAGCAGCCCGGGGTGGGCCACTGTAGCTTTCTTT.

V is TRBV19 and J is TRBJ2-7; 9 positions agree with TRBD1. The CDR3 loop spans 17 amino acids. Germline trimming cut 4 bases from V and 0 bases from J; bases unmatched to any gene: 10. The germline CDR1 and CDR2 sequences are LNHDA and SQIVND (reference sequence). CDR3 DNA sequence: TGTGCCAGTAGTAGGTCCGGGACAGGGCTTAGCTCCTACGAGCAGTACTTC. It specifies CASSRSGTGLSSYEQYF.

CDR3 protein: CASSHPRGPYNEQFF. In DNA, the CDR3 is TGTGCCAGCAGCCATCCCAGGGGGCCCTACAATGAGCAGTTCTTC. This sequence joins TRBV3-1 and TRBJ2-1, with 8 bases matching TRBD1. This CDR3 is 15 amino acids long. Germline assignment: CDR1 LGHDT and CDR2 YNNKEL (reference sequence). The J segment lost 2 bases and the V segment lost 3 bases, leaving 3 bases of the junction unmatched.

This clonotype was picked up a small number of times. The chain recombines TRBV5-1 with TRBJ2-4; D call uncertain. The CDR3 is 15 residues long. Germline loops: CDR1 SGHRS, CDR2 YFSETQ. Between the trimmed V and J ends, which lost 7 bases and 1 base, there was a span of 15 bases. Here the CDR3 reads CASRHYSAAKNIQYF. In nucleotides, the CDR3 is TGCGCCAGCCGACACTACAGTGCCGCCAAAAACATTCAGTACTTC.

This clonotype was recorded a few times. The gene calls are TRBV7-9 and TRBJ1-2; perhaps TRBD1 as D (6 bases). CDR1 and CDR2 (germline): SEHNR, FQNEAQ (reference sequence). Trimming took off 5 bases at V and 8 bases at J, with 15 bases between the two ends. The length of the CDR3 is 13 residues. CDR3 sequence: CASSPVGGGGYTF. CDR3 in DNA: TGTGCCAGCAGCCCAGTCGGGGGGGGCGGCTACACCTTC. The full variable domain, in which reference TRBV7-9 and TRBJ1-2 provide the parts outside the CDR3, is DTGVSQNPRHKITKRGQNVTFRCDPISEHNRLYWYRQTLGQGPEFLTYFQNEAQLEKSRLLSDRFSAERPKGSFSTLEIQRTEQGDSAMYLCASSPVGGGGYTFGSGTRLTVV.

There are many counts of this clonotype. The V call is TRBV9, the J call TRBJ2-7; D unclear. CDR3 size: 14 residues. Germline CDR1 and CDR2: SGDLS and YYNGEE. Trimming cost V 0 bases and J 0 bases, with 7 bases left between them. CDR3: CASSVDVNSYEQYF. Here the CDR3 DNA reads TGTGCCAGCAGCGTAGACGTGAACTCCTACGAGCAGTACTTC.

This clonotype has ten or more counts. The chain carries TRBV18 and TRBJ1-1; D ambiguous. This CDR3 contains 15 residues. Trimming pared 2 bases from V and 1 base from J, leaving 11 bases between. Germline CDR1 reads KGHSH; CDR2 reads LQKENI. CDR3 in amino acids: CASSPRSQRNTEAFF. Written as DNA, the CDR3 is TGTGCCAGCTCACCAAGGTCACAGCGGAACACTGAAGCTTTCTTT.

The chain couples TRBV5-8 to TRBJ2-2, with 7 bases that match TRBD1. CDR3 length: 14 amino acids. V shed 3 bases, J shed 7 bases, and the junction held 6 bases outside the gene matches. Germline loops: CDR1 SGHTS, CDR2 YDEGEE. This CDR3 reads CASSYNRGDGELFF. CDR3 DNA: TGTGCCAGCAGCTATAACAGGGGCGACGGGGAGCTGTTTTTT.

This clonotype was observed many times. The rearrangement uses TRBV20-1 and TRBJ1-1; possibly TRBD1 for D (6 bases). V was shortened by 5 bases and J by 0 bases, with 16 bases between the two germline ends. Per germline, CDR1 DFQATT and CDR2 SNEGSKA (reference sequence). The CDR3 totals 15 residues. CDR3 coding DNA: TGCAGTGCTGAAGGGGTAGGGGGAGTGAACACTGAAGCTTTCTTT. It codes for CSAEGVGGVNTEAFF.

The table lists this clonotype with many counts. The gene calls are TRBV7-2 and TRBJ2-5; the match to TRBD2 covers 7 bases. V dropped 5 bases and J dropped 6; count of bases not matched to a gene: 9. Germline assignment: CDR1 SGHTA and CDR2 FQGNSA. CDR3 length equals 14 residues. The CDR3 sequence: CASSGKTGGKTQYF. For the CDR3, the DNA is TGTGCCAGCAGCGGGAAGACGGGGGGAAAGACCCAGTACTTC.

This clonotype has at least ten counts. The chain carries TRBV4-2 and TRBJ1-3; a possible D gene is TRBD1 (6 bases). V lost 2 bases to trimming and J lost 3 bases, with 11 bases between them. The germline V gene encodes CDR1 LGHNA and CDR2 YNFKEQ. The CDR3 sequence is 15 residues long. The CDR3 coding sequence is TGTGCCAGCAGCCAACAGGGGCCCTATGGAAACACCATATATTTT. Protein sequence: CASSQQGPYGNTIYF.

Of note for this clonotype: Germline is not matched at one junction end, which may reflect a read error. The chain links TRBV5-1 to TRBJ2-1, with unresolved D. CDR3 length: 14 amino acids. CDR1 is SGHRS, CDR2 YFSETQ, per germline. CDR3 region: CASSLDEPTDNEQF. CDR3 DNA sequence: TGCGCCAGCAGCTTGGACGAGCCTACCGACAATGAGCAGTTC.

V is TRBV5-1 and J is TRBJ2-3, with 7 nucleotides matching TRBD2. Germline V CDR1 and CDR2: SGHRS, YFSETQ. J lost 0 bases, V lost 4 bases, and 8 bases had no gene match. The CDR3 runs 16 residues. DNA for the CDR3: TGCGCCAGCAGCCGCCTCCTAGCGGCAAGCACAGATACGCAGTATTTT. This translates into CASSRLLAASTDTQYF.